The present T cell receptor (beta chain) was sequenced within a study of T cell responses to AZD1222 COVID-19 vaccine. Method: immunoSEQ multiplex PCR; TCRdb's copy keeps in-frame clones and lacks some. The table shows about 140,000 clones, with roughly 90% occurring only once. The CDR3 is 13 amino acids. The V and J ends lost 4 bases and 6 bases, in that order; junction bases with no gene match: 3. Germline V gene sequence: CDR1 LGHDT, CDR2 YNNKEL (reference sequence). The sample in question was peripheral blood, obtained on day 0 of AZD1222 vaccination. J is TRBJ2-1 and V is TRBV3-1 (or the pseudogene TRBV3-2); the match to TRBD1 covers 7 bases. This sequence originates from an adult in good health. CDR3 DNA: TGTGCCAGCAGCCGTAACAGGGGCAATGAGCAGTTCTTC. Its translation is CASSRNRGNEQFF.